This T cell receptor (beta chain) came from a study of beta chain features in type 1 diabetes. Study-level results: Moderate yet significant TCRB CDR3 shortening was seen in Type 1 diabetes patients in all four CD4+ subsets. Naive, central memory and Treg TCRB repertoires appeared more alike in patients than in healthy donors.

This clone appeared a few times. Its antigen is not known. Naive, central memory, regulatory and stem cell-like memory cells within the CD4+ compartment were sorted using CD45RO/CCR7/CD25/CD127/CD95/CD27. The sequenced template was cDNA made from the entire isolated RNA. Sequencing used immunoSEQ multiplex PCR; TCRdb keeps in-frame clones, though not all of them. The data show a few hundred thousand clones, roughly 12% seen once. The ends were cut back, 4 bases at V and 6 bases at J, with 16 bases in the middle. Germline CDR1 and CDR2: SQVTM and ANQGSEA. There are 13 residues in the CDR3. Sequencing used naive CD4+ T cells from blood. The receptor was isolated from a woman aged 18 to 35 with type 1 diabetes. The chain employs TRBV29-1 and TRBJ2-7; D not resolved. The CDR3 bases are TGCAGCGTTGTATCGACACCCAACTCCGAGCAGTACTTC. Encoded protein: CSVVSTPNSEQYF.